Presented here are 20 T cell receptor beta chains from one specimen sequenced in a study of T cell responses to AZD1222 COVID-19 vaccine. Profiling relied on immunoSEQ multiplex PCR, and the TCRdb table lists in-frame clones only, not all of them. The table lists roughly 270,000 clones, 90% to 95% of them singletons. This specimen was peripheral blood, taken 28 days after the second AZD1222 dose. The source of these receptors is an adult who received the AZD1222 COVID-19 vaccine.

CDR3 region: CASSQVVGTEAFF. The CDR3 region has the DNA TGCGCCAGCAGCCAAGTTGTTGGGACTGAAGCTTTCTTT. The gene calls are TRBV4-1 and TRBJ1-1; D is unresolved. Per the germline V gene, CDR1 is MGHRA and CDR2 is YSYEKL. This CDR3 comprises 13 residues. The germline V and J ends were trimmed by 1 base and 5 bases, with 8 bases remaining between them.

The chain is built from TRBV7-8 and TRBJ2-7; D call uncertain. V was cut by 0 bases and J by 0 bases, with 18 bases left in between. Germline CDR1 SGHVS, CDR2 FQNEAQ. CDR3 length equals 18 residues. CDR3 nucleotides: TGTGCCAGCAGCTTAGCGCGGACGGCCACCACTTACTCCTACGAGCAGTACTTC. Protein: CASSLARTATTYSYEQYF.

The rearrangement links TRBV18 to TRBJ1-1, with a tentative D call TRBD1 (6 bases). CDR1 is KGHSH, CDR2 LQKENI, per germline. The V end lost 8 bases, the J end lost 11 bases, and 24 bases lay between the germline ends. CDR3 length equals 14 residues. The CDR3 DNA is TGTGCCAGCCAACCGGGCGCGGGGGCTAGGCCGGCTTTCTTT. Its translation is CASQPGAGARPAFF.

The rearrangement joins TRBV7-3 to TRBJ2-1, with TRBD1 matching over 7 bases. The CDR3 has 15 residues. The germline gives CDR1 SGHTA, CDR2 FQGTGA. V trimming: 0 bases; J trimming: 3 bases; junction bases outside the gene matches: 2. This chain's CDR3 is CASSLTRTGYNEQFF. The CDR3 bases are TGTGCCAGCAGCTTAACGAGGACAGGCTACAATGAGCAGTTCTTC.

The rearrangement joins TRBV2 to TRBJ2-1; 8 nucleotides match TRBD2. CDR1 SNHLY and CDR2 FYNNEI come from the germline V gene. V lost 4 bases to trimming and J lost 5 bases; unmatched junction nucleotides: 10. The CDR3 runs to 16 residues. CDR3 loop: CASSGAGELTNNEQFF. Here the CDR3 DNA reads TGTGCCAGCAGTGGAGCGGGAGAGCTCACAAACAATGAGCAGTTCTTC.

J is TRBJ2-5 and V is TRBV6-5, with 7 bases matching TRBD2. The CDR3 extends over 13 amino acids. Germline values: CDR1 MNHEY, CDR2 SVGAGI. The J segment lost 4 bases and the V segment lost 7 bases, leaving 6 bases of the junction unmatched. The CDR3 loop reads CASTPTSLETQYF. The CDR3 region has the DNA TGTGCCAGCACCCCGACTAGCTTAGAGACCCAGTACTTC.

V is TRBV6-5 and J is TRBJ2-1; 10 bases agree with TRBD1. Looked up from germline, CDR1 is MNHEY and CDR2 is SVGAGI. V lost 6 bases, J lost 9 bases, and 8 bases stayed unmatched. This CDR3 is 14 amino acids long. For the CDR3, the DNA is TGTGCCAGCAGACAATCGACAGGGGGCGGTGAGCAGTTCTTC. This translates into CASRQSTGGGEQFF.

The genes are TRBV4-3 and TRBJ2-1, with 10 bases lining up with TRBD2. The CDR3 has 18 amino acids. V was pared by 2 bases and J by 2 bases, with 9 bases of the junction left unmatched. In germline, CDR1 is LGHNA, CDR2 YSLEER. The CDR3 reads CASSQSASGSGTYNEQFF. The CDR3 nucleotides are TGCGCCAGCAGCCAAAGCGCTAGCGGGAGTGGGACCTACAATGAGCAGTTCTTC.

Here the CDR3 DNA reads TGTGCCAGCAGTCCTGGGGGAGGGCGGAATGAGCAGTTCTTC. Its translation is CASSPGGGRNEQFF. The chain has TRBV28 and TRBJ2-1; TRBD2 aligns across 7 bases. V gave up 5 bases and J gave up 7 bases; unmatched junction bases: 8. The CDR3 has 14 amino acids. Per germline, CDR1 MDHEN and CDR2 SYDVKM.

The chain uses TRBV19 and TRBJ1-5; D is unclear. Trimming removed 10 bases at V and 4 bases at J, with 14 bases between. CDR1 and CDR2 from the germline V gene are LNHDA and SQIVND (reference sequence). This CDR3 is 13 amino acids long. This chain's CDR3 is CATSLGWNQPQHF. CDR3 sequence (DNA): TGTGCCACCAGCCTCGGTTGGAATCAGCCCCAGCATTTT.

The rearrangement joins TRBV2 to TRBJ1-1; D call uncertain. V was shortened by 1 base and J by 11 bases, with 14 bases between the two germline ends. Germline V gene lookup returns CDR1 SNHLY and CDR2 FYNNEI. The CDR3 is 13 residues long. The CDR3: CASSEGPGQRAFF. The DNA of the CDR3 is TGTGCCAGCAGTGAAGGCCCTGGGCAGCGGGCTTTCTTT.

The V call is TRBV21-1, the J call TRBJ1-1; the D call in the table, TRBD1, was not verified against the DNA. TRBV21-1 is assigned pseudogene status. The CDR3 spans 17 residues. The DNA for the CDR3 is TGTGCCAGCAGCAAGGGGACAGGGGGACATGCGAAAACTGAAGCTTTCTTT. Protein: CASSKGTGGHAKTEAFF.

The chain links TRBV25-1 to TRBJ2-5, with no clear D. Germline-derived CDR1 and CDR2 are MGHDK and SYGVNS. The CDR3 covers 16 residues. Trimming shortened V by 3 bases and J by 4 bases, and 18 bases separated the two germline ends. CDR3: CASSDRLGASGETQYF. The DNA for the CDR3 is TGTGCCAGCAGTGATCGACTCGGCGCGTCCGGAGAGACCCAGTACTTC.

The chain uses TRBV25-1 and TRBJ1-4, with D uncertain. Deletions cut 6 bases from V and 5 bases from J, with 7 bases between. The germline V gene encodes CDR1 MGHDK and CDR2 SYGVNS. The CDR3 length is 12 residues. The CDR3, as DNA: TGTGCCAGCAGCATAGGGAATGAAAAACTGTTTTTT. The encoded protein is CASSIGNEKLFF.

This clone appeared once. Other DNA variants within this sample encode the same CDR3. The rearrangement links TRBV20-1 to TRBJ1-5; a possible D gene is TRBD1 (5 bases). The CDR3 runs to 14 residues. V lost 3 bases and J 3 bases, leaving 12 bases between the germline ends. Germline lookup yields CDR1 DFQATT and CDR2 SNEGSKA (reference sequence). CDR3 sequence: CSASRGRINQPQHF. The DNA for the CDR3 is TGCAGTGCTAGTAGGGGCCGCATCAATCAGCCCCAGCATTTT.

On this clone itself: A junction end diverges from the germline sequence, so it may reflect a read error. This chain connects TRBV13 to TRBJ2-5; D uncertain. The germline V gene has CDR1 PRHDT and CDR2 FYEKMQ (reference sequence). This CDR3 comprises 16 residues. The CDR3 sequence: CASSLGSLPGEETQYF. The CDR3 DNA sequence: TGTGCCAGCAGCCTAGGTTCACTACCCGGCGAGGAGACCCAGTACTTC.

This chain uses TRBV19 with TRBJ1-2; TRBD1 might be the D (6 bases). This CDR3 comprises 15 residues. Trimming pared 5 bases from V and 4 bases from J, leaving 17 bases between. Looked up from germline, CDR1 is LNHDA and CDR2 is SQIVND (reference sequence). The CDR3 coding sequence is TGTGCCAGTAGTCAGAGCAGGGGAAATTCCTATGGCTACACCTTC. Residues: CASSQSRGNSYGYTF.

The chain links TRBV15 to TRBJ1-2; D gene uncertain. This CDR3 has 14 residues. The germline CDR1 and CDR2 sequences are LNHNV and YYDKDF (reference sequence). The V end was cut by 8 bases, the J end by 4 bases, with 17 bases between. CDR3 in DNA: TGTGCCACCGGAACCGCGGGAGGAATCTATGGCTACACCTTC. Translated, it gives CATGTAGGIYGYTF.

The CDR3 DNA reads TGCAGTGCTAGAAGAGGGAAAGGCTACACCTTC. Translation: CSARRGKGYTF. V gene TRBV20-1 combines with J gene TRBJ1-2; unclear D gene. V gave up 2 bases and J gave up 8 bases, with 9 bases separating them. Germline V gene sequence: CDR1 DFQATT, CDR2 SNEGSKA (reference sequence). The CDR3 length is 11 residues.

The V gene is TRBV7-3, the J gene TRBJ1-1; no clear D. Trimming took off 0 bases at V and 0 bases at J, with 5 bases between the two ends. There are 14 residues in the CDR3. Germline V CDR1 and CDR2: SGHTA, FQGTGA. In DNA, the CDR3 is TGTGCCAGCAGCTTAACAGGGTTGAACACTGAAGCTTTCTTT. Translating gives CASSLTGLNTEAFF. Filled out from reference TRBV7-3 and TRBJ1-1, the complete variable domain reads GAGVSQTPSNKVTEKGKYVELRCDPISGHTALYWYRQSLGQGPEFLIYFQGTGAADDSGLPNDRFFAVRPEGSVSTLKIQRTERGDSAVYLCASSLTGLNTEAFFGQGTRLTVV.